Each of the 32 T cell receptor beta chains below was sequenced from the same sample in a study of blood T cell repertoires in COVID-19. The data were produced by immunoSEQ multiplex PCR, yet TCRdb's version contains in-frame clones alone and is incomplete. The sample lists around 80,000 clones, about 88% occurring once. The material sequenced was peripheral blood. The receptor source for this set is a human donor in a cohort sampled during active COVID-19.

V is TRBV29-1 and J is TRBJ2-2; perhaps TRBD1 as D (6 bases). The germline gives CDR1 SQVTM, CDR2 ANQGSEA. The CDR3 is made up of 16 amino acids. V dropped 1 base and J dropped 1 base, with 13 bases sitting between them. CDR3 protein: CSVEGTGFLNTGELFF. DNA for the CDR3: TGCAGCGTTGAAGGTACAGGGTTTCTGAACACCGGGGAGCTGTTTTTT.

The chain joins TRBV2 to TRBJ1-2; TRBD1 matches at 8 bases. The CDR3 sequence is 12 residues long. After removal of 10 bases from V and 4 bases from J, the junction contained 5 bases not matched to a gene. Germline-derived CDR1 and CDR2 are SNHLY and FYNNEI. The CDR3 DNA sequence: TGTGCCACCTACAGGGGGTCCTATGGCTACACCTTC. Protein: CATYRGSYGYTF. The full variable domain, with the rest looked up from reference TRBV2 and TRBJ1-2, is EPEVTQTPSHQVTQMGQEVILRCVPISNHLYFYWYRQILGQKVEFLVSFYNNEISEKSEIFDDQFSVERPDGSNFTLKIRSTKLEDSAMYFCATYRGSYGYTFGSGTRLTVV.

In the case of this clone: Other DNA sequences in the sample encode the same CDR3. The chain combines TRBV19 with TRBJ2-7, with 11 bases lining up with TRBD2. Germline V gene sequence: CDR1 LNHDA, CDR2 SQIVND (reference sequence). The CDR3 is 15 amino acids. V shed 5 bases, J shed 4 bases, and the junction held 7 bases outside the gene matches. The CDR3 loop reads CASSPGTSGSYEQYF. The CDR3 bases are TGTGCCAGTAGTCCCGGGACTAGCGGCTCTTACGAGCAGTACTTC.

The table lists this clone with a count of one. The rearrangement links TRBV9 to TRBJ2-3; D possibly corresponds to TRBD1 (5 bases). CDR3 length equals 12 residues. In germline, CDR1 is SGDLS, CDR2 YYNGEE. Trimming stripped 3 bases from V and 13 bases from J, with 15 bases between. This CDR3 reads CASSALQGVKYF. The DNA for the CDR3 is TGTGCCAGCAGCGCCCTCCAGGGTGTGAAGTATTTT.

This clone occurred a few times. V is TRBV19 and J is TRBJ1-1; a weak D match, TRBD1 (6 bases). CDR1 is LNHDA, CDR2 SQIVND, per germline (reference sequence). The length of the CDR3 is 16 residues. Trimming pared 3 bases from V and 5 bases from J, leaving 19 bases between. The CDR3 DNA follows: TGTGCCAGTAGTATTTGGACGGGGGGGCTTGGAACTGAAGCTTTCTTT. It is translated as CASSIWTGGLGTEAFF. Variable domain in full (rest from reference TRBV19 and TRBJ1-1): DGGITQSPKYLFRKEGQNVTLSCEQNLNHDAMYWYRQDPGQGLRLIYYSQIVNDFQKGDIAEGYSVSREKKESFPLTVTSAQKNPTAFYLCASSIWTGGLGTEAFFGQGTRLTVV.

The chain is built from TRBV18 and TRBJ2-7; the match to TRBD2 covers 12 bases. CDR1 KGHSH and CDR2 LQKENI come from the germline V gene. With V trimmed by 5 bases and J by 5 bases, 10 bases remained unmatched. CDR3 length: 16 amino acids. The DNA of the CDR3 is TGTGCCAGCTCATCCTCGACTAGCGGGGGTGGGCACGAGCAGTACTTC. It codes for CASSSSTSGGGHEQYF.

The V gene is TRBV5-4, the J gene TRBJ1-1, with D maybe TRBD1 (6 bases). The V gene's germline CDR1 is SGHNT and CDR2 YYREEE (reference sequence). CDR3 length equals 13 residues. The CDR3 coding sequence is TGTGGGATGGGGGCTGTAATGAACACTGAAGCTTTCTTT. It encodes CGMGAVMNTEAFF.

The sample holds one count of this clone. This sequence joins TRBV5-1 and TRBJ2-3; D is uncertain. Looked up from germline, CDR1 is SGHRS and CDR2 is YFSETQ. V dropped 0 bases and J dropped 2 bases, with 7 bases sitting between them. The length of the CDR3 is 14 residues. CDR3 amino acids: CASSLGSDTDTQYF. The CDR3 bases are TGCGCCAGCAGCTTGGGAAGCGACACAGATACGCAGTATTTT.

CDR3 residues: CASSSRLAGETDTQYF. The CDR3 nucleotides read TGTGCCAGCAGCAGTCGACTAGCGGGAGAAACAGATACGCAGTATTTT. This chain joins TRBV4-2 and TRBJ2-3, with 12 positions matching TRBD2. The CDR3 is 16 amino acids. Trimming cost V 5 bases and J 3 bases; bases outside gene matches: 6. Germline CDR1 LGHNA, CDR2 YNFKEQ.

The rearrangement joins TRBV18 to TRBJ1-1, with D uncertain. The V end lost 3 bases, the J end lost 0 bases, and 11 bases lay between the germline ends. Germline CDR1 reads KGHSH; CDR2 reads LQKENI. This CDR3 has 15 amino acids. CDR3 coding DNA: TGTGCCAGCTCACCGGAACAGTCATTGAACACTGAAGCTTTCTTT. Translation gives CASSPEQSLNTEAFF.

The chain is built from TRBV7-2 and TRBJ2-1; a weak D match, TRBD1 (6 bases). CDR1 is SGHTA and CDR2 is FQGNSA in the germline V gene. The CDR3 has 14 amino acids. V lost 4 bases to trimming and J lost 8 bases, with 15 bases between them. The CDR3 protein is CASSSEYRADEQFF. The CDR3, as DNA: TGTGCCAGCAGCTCGGAATACAGGGCCGATGAGCAGTTCTTC.

This chain uses TRBV12-3 or TRBV12-4 with TRBJ1-3; D gene uncertain. This CDR3 spans 13 amino acids. Trimming took 7 bases from V and 6 from J, leaving 13 bases between them. The CDR3 DNA reads TGTGCCAGCACCCAACCGGTACTAAACACCATATATTTT. Translated: CASTQPVLNTIYF.

V is TRBV19 and J is TRBJ2-2; tentatively, D is TRBD1 (5 bases). The V gene's germline CDR1 is LNHDA and CDR2 SQIVND (reference sequence). This CDR3 is built from 15 residues. V lost 3 bases to trimming and J lost 1 base, with 9 bases between them. CDR3: CASSIRARNTGELFF. The DNA of the CDR3 is TGTGCCAGTAGTATCAGGGCGCGGAACACCGGGGAGCTGTTTTTT.

The chain carries TRBV19 and TRBJ1-2; TRBD1 matches 7 bases. This CDR3 has 14 residues. Germline loops: CDR1 LNHDA, CDR2 SQIVND (reference sequence). The V gene end was trimmed by 10 bases and the J gene end by 7 bases; junction bases not matched to a gene: 15. The CDR3 protein is CATTGVAGFSGYTF. The CDR3 coding sequence is TGTGCCACCACAGGGGTAGCAGGGTTCAGTGGCTACACCTTC.

This chain connects TRBV7-9 to TRBJ2-3; 10 nucleotides line up with TRBD2. This CDR3 has 14 amino acids. J lost 6 bases, V lost 1 base, and 1 base had no gene match. CDR1 and CDR2 from the germline V gene are SEHNR and FQNEAQ (reference sequence). For the CDR3, the DNA is TGTGCCAGCAGCTTAGTGACTAGCGGGGATACGCAGTATTTT. This gives the protein CASSLVTSGDTQYF.

The chain has TRBV11-2 and TRBJ2-3; possibly TRBD2 for D (5 bases). The germline V gene has CDR1 SGHAT and CDR2 FQNNGV. The CDR3 has 14 residues. V was pared by 2 bases and J by 7 bases, with 13 bases between. The CDR3 here is CASSLSTRKNTQYF. As DNA, the CDR3 is TGTGCCAGCAGCTTATCAACTAGGAAGAATACGCAGTATTTT. The full variable domain, in which reference TRBV11-2 and TRBJ2-3 provide the parts outside the CDR3, is EAGVAQSPRYKIIEKRQSVAFWCNPISGHATLYWYQQILGQGPKLLIQFQNNGVVDDSQLPKDRFSAERLKGVDSTLKIQPAKLEDSAVYLCASSLSTRKNTQYFGPGTRLTVL.

The chain employs TRBV11-2 and TRBJ2-2, with 11 positions matching TRBD2. The CDR3 length is 17 residues. After removal of 3 bases from V and 3 bases from J, the junction contained 6 bases not matched to a gene. Germline lookup yields CDR1 SGHAT and CDR2 FQNNGV. The CDR3 DNA reads TGTGCCAGCAGCTTCACTAGCGGGAGTGAGCACACCGGGGAGCTGTTTTTT. Translating it yields CASSFTSGSEHTGELFF.

The chain combines TRBV18 with TRBJ1-2; TRBD1 agrees at 8 bases. Germline CDR1 is KGHSH and CDR2 is LQKENI. CDR3 length: 16 amino acids. V dropped 3 bases and J dropped 4; count of bases not matched to a gene: 10. The CDR3 bases are TGTGCCAGCTCACCGACAGGGGAGCCTTGGTCCTATGGCTACACCTTC. This translates into CASSPTGEPWSYGYTF.

This chain uses TRBV19 with TRBJ2-2; D gene ambiguous. Trimming shortened V by 4 bases and J by 1 base, and 4 bases separated the two germline ends. The CDR3 sequence is 13 residues long. Germline CDR1 and CDR2: LNHDA and SQIVND (reference sequence). This CDR3 reads CASSTVNTGELFF. The CDR3 nucleotides are TGTGCCAGTAGTACGGTGAACACCGGGGAGCTGTTTTTT.

The rearrangement links TRBV9 to TRBJ1-2; 11 bases fit TRBD1. The trim removed 4 bases at V and 3 bases at J, leaving 11 bases unmatched. The germline gives CDR1 SGDLS, CDR2 YYNGEE. This CDR3 has 17 amino acids. The CDR3 reads CASSPRDRGFLYYGYTF. The CDR3 nucleotides read TGTGCCAGCAGCCCGCGGGACAGGGGGTTTTTATACTATGGCTACACCTTC.

The rearrangement links TRBV11-2 to TRBJ2-1, with D perhaps TRBD1 (6 bases). Germline CDR1 reads SGHAT; CDR2 reads FQNNGV. Trimming stripped 2 bases from V and 7 bases from J, with 9 bases between. This CDR3 has 13 amino acids. The CDR3, as DNA: TGTGCCAGCAGCTTACGACAGGTTAATGAGCAGTTCTTC. It codes for CASSLRQVNEQFF.

The chain links TRBV5-4 to TRBJ1-1; 7 bases agree with TRBD1. With V trimmed by 4 bases and J by 0 bases, 15 bases remained unmatched. Germline-derived CDR1 and CDR2 are SGHNT and YYREEE (reference sequence). The CDR3 sequence is 18 residues long. The CDR3 here is CASSPDRPGNHMNTEAFF. CDR3 nucleotides: TGTGCCAGCAGCCCGGACAGGCCAGGGAACCATATGAACACTGAAGCTTTCTTT.

The chain recombines TRBV19 with TRBJ1-2; TRBD1 matches at 7 bases. The trim removed 7 bases at V and 0 bases at J, leaving 5 bases unmatched. CDR1 is LNHDA, CDR2 SQIVND, per germline (reference sequence). The CDR3 contains 14 residues. For the CDR3, the DNA is TGTGCCAGTACATTTGGGACAGCTAACTATGGCTACACCTTC. Its translation: CASTFGTANYGYTF. The full variable domain, in which reference TRBV19 and TRBJ1-2 provide the parts outside the CDR3, is DGGITQSPKYLFRKEGQNVTLSCEQNLNHDAMYWYRQDPGQGLRLIYYSQIVNDFQKGDIAEGYSVSREKKESFPLTVTSAQKNPTAFYLCASTFGTANYGYTFGSGTRLTVV.

This clone was seen a few times. The chain carries TRBV30 and TRBJ2-5; D is uncertain. Germline V gene data show CDR1 as GTSNPN and CDR2 as SVGIG (reference sequence). The ends were cut back, 0 bases at V and 0 bases at J, with 11 bases in the middle. This CDR3 has 15 amino acids. CDR3: CAWSVHVKYQETQYF. The CDR3, as DNA: TGTGCCTGGAGTGTACACGTCAAGTACCAAGAGACCCAGTACTTC.

Written as DNA, the CDR3 is TGTGCCAGCAGCCATGCGGGCGAGCAGTACTTC. Residues: CASSHAGEQYF. The V gene is TRBV14, the J gene TRBJ2-7; possible D gene TRBD2, 5 bases. The V gene lost 3 bases and the J gene lost 6 bases, with 6 bases spanning the gap. The CDR3 is made up of 11 amino acids. Per the germline V gene, CDR1 is SGHDN and CDR2 is FVKESK.

Here the CDR3 DNA reads TGCGCCAGCAGCCAAGGGGACACCCAGTATCAGCCCCAGCATTTT. This gives the protein CASSQGDTQYQPQHF. The V gene is TRBV4-1, the J gene TRBJ1-5; possibly TRBD1 for D (6 bases). Germline CDR1 reads MGHRA; CDR2 reads YSYEKL. There are 15 residues in the CDR3. Trimming removed 1 base from V and 5 bases from J, with 12 bases in between.

The rearrangement joins TRBV6-1 to TRBJ2-2, with D tentatively TRBD2 (6 bases). Trimming removed 3 bases at V and 4 bases at J, with 15 bases between. This CDR3 region has 16 residues. From germline, CDR1 is MNHNS and CDR2 SASEGT. CDR3 sequence (DNA): TGTGCCAGCAGTGAGCATGGCGGGGATTCCACCGGGGAGCTGTTTTTT. Translating it yields CASSEHGGDSTGELFF.

V usage is TRBV11-2 and J usage is TRBJ2-7, with D perhaps TRBD1 (5 bases). Looked up from germline, CDR1 is SGHAT and CDR2 is FQNNGV. This CDR3 contains 13 residues. Trimming took 0 bases from V and 6 from J, leaving 9 bases between them. CDR3 in amino acids: CASSLDRETEQYF. The CDR3 DNA is TGTGCCAGCAGCTTAGACAGGGAAACCGAGCAGTACTTC.

The chain joins TRBV3-1 (or the pseudogene TRBV3-2) to TRBJ1-2; D gene ambiguous. Germline V CDR1 and CDR2: LGHDT, YNNKEL (reference sequence). V was shortened by 3 bases and J by 3 bases, with 5 bases between the two germline ends. This CDR3 contains 12 residues. CDR3 nucleotides: TGTGCCAGCAGCCAGGGAGACTATGGCTACACCTTC. Its translation: CASSQGDYGYTF.

The chain recombines TRBV6-2 or TRBV6-3 with TRBJ2-7; a weak D match, TRBD1 (6 bases). Germline V lookup: CDR1 MNHEY, CDR2 SVGEGT. The germline V and J ends were trimmed by 5 bases and 2 bases, with 16 bases remaining between them. The CDR3 is 15 amino acids. This chain's CDR3 is CASSKAGVPAYEQYF. The CDR3 nucleotides are TGTGCCAGCAGTAAAGCAGGGGTCCCGGCCTACGAGCAGTACTTC.

This chain links TRBV4-1 with TRBJ2-1; 10 bases map to TRBD1. Trimming took 4 bases from V and 7 from J; bases not matched to a gene: 7. There are 15 residues in the CDR3. CDR1 is MGHRA, CDR2 YSYEKL, per germline. CDR3 coding DNA: TGCGCCAGCAGCCTGGGACAGGGGAATTTGAATGAGCAGTTCTTC. Translated, it gives CASSLGQGNLNEQFF.

The chain recombines TRBV18 with TRBJ2-6; D perhaps matches TRBD2 (6 bases). V was clipped by 4 bases and J by 1 base, with 14 bases between them. The germline gives CDR1 KGHSH, CDR2 LQKENI. The CDR3 length is 17 residues. CDR3: CASSLQTGGSGANVLTF. The CDR3 DNA is TGTGCCAGCTCACTACAAACCGGGGGTTCTGGGGCCAACGTCCTGACTTTC.